Listed below are T cell receptor beta chains from one sample, sequenced in a study of CXCR4 blockade with PD-1 therapy in pancreatic cancer. Assay used: immunoSEQ multiplex PCR; TCRdb lists only in-frame clones, some missing. The repertoire has a few thousand clones, approximately 38% of them found once; the top ten carry 27%. The material sequenced was tumor tissue. Every receptor here comes from a human donor with pancreatic ductal adenocarcinoma. CDR3s include the opening cysteine and the closing phenylalanine or tryptophan. The order of the fields is V gene, J gene, D gene, clone size, CDR3 length, CDR3 DNA, CDR3 protein. The D gene is left open where the match is weak. Clone size appears in some rows only: once, few, many, or a class for an expanded clone.

TRBV9	TRBJ2-2	-	medium-sized	18	TGTGCCAGCAGCGCCGGACAGTACCCTAACGCGAACACCGGGGAGCTGTTTTTT	CASSAGQYPNANTGELFF
TRBV4-1	TRBJ2-3	TRBD2	few	17	TGCGCCAGCAGCCAGGCTGCAGGGAGCGGGGGCGTCGATACGCAGTATTTT	CASSQAAGSGGVDTQYF
TRBV30	TRBJ2-3	TRBD2	-	16	TGTGCCTGGATGCTAAGACGGGGGGGTGTTACAGATACGCAGTATTTT	CAWMLRRGGVTDTQYF
TRBV6-8	TRBJ1-1	-	few	15	TGTGCCAGCAGTTTACTGGGAGGTGGTTCCACTGAAGCTTTCTTT	CASSLLGGGSTEAFF
TRBV14	TRBJ2-7	TRBD1	-	19	TGTGCCAGCAGCCAAAACGGACCCGGTTGGGACAGGATTGCCTACGAGCAGTACTTC	CASSQNGPGWDRIAYEQYF
TRBV28	TRBJ2-3	-	-	15	TGTGCCAGCACCAGGGCCCTATCTAGCACAGATACGCAGTATTTT	CASTRALSSTDTQYF
TRBV14	TRBJ1-1	-	-	14	TGTGCCAGCAGCCAAGAGATATGGGAGGCTACAGCTTTCTTT	CASSQEIWEATAFF
TRBV28	TRBJ2-2	-	-	12	TGTGCCAGCAGTCAAGGGGGAGGGGAGCTGTTTTTT	CASSQGGGELFF
TRBV4-1	TRBJ2-3	TRBD2	-	19	TGCACCAGCAGCCAACGCGCCCGACTAGCGGGGGGTAACACAGATACGCAGTATTTT	CTSSQRARLAGGNTDTQYF
TRBV15	TRBJ2-1	TRBD2	-	18	TGTGCCACCAGCAGAGACCCCCTAGCGGGGGGCTCCTACAATGAGCAGTTCTTC	CATSRDPLAGGSYNEQFF
TRBV18	TRBJ2-3	TRBD1	-	14	TGTGCCAGCTCACCAGGGACAGGGGCTGATACGCAGTATTTT	CASSPGTGADTQYF
TRBV29-1	TRBJ2-1	-	-	15	TGCAGCGTTGAATTGGCGACTAGTCTCTACAATGAGCAGTTCTTC	CSVELATSLYNEQFF
TRBV19	TRBJ1-1	-	few	13	TGTGCCAGTAGTATAGATGGGAACACTGAAGCTTTCTTT	CASSIDGNTEAFF
TRBV11-3	TRBJ1-1	-	few	14	TGTGCCAGCAGCCCCTGGGGGGCCAATACTGAAGCTTTCTTT	CASSPWGANTEAFF
TRBV14	TRBJ1-1	-	-	13	TGTGCCAGCAGCCCGCAGGGGTACACTGAAGCTTTCTTT	CASSPQGYTEAFF
TRBV30	TRBJ2-2	TRBD2	few	14	TGTGCCTGGAAGCGGGATCTCAACACCGGGGAGCTGTTTTTT	CAWKRDLNTGELFF
TRBV19	TRBJ2-6	-	-	15	TGTGCCAGTACCCATCCGAGCTCTGGGGCCAACGTCCTGACTTTC	CASTHPSSGANVLTF
TRBV6-8	TRBJ1-1	-	-	12	TGTGCCAGCAGTCTGGCTCTTCGGGAAGCTTTCTTT	CASSLALREAFF
TRBV4-1	TRBJ2-3	-	-	13	TGCGCCAGCAGCCATCCCCGATCAGATACGCAGTATTTT	CASSHPRSDTQYF
TRBV18	TRBJ2-1	TRBD2	-	15	TGTGCCAGCTCACCAGGGACTAGCGGCCTCGATGAGCAGTTCTTC	CASSPGTSGLDEQFF
TRBV25-1	TRBJ1-2	TRBD1	-	15	TGTGCCAGCAGCGAAGGCGGGACAGGGGTTTATGGCTACACCTTC	CASSEGGTGVYGYTF
TRBV6-1	TRBJ1-5	-	large	15	TGTGCCAGCAGTGAAGAGGGAGGGGGGATTCAGCCCCAGCATTTT	CASSEEGGGIQPQHF
TRBV30	TRBJ2-2	-	-	12	TGTGCCTGGATAGGAGCCACCGGGGAGCTGTTTTTT	CAWIGATGELFF
TRBV9	TRBJ1-4	-	-	15	TGTGCCAGCAGCGTAGCTACTGGGGAGGATGAAAAACTGTTTTTT	CASSVATGEDEKLFF
TRBV19	TRBJ1-1	-	-	15	TGTGCCAGTAGTCCAACAGGAGAGGCGAACACTGAAGCTTTCTTT	CASSPTGEANTEAFF
TRBV10-2	TRBJ2-7	-	-	12	TGCGCCAGCCTGTCTTGGGCTCGAGAGCAGTACTTC	CASLSWAREQYF
TRBV14	TRBJ1-2	-	-	14	TGTGCCAGCAGCCAAGAACAGGGAGTTGGAGGCTACACCTTC	CASSQEQGVGGYTF
TRBV6-8	TRBJ2-3	TRBD2	-	16	TGTGCCAGCAGTTACTCACTAGCGGGGGGGTCTGATACGCAGTATTTT	CASSYSLAGGSDTQYF